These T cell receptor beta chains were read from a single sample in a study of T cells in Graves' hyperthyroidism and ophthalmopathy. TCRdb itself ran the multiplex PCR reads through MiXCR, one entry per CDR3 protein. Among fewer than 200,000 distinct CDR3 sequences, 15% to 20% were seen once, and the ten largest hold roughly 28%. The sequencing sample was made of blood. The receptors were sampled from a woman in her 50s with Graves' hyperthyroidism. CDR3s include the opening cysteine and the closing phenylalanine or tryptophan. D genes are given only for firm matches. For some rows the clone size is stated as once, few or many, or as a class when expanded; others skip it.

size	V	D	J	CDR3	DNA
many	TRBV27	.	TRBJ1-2	CASSLSARGYGYTF	TGTGCCAGCAGTTTATCGGCCAGGGGCTATGGCTACACCTTC
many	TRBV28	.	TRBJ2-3	CASSSPRGPYTDTQYF	TGTGCCAGCAGCTCACCACGGGGGCCTTACACAGATACGCAGTATTTT
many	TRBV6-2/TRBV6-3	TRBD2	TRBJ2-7	CASSYLAGGRLQYF	TGTGCCAGCAGTTACTTAGCGGGGGGCCGGTTGCAGTACTTC
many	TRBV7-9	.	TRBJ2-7	CASSSPRGQFEQYF	TGTGCCAGCAGCTCCCCCCGAGGGCAGTTCGAGCAGTACTTC
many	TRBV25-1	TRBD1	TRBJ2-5	CASSEIDREETQYF	TGTGCCAGCAGTGAGATTGACAGGGAAGAGACCCAGTACTTC
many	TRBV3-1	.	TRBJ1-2	CASSQWDYGYTF	TGTGCCAGCAGCCAATGGGACTATGGCTACACCTTC
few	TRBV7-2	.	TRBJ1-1	CASSTGRFMNTEAFF	TGTGCCAGCAGCACGGGCCGATTTATGAACACTGAAGCTTTCTTT
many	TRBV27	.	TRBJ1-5	CASSLRGSNQPQHF	TGTGCCAGCAGTTTGAGGGGTAGCAATCAGCCCCAGCATTTT
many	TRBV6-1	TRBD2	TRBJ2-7	CASRLTSGESYEQYF	TGTGCCAGCAGACTGACTAGCGGGGAGAGCTACGAGCAGTACTTC
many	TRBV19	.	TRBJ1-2	CASSIGGAYGGYTF	TGTGCCAGTAGTATCGGGGGGGCGTACGGTGGCTACACCTTC
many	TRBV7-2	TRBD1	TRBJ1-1	CASSFTGGLNTEAFF	TGTGCCAGCAGCTTCACAGGGGGACTAAACACTGAAGCTTTCTTT
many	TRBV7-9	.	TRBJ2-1	CASSPWGEGNHEQFF	TGTGCCAGCTCCCCGTGGGGCGAGGGGAATCATGAGCAGTTCTTC
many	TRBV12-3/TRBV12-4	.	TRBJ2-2	CASQSTSPNTGELFF	TGTGCCAGCCAGTCGACTTCTCCCAACACCGGGGAGCTGTTTTTT
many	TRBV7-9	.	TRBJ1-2	CASSLQVEGYTF	TGTGCCAGCAGCTTGCAGGTTGAAGGCTACACCTTC
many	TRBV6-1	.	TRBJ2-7	CASSQATPEQYF	TGTGCCAGCAGTCAAGCGACTCCTGAGCAGTACTTC
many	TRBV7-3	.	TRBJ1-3	CASSLREGNTIYF	TGTGCCAGCAGCTTAAGAGAGGGAAACACCATATATTTT
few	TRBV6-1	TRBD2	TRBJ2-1	CASSPRTSGGFRSYNEQFF	TGTGCCAGCAGTCCCAGGACTAGCGGGGGTTTCAGGTCCTACAATGAGCAGTTCTTC
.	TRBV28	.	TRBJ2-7	CASSPPGSSYEQYF	TGTGCCAGCAGTCCCCCGGGGAGCTCCTACGAGCAGTACTTC
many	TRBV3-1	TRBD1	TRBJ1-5	CASSQGTGVNNQPQHF	TGTGCCAGCAGCCAGGGGACAGGGGTTAACAATCAGCCCCAGCATTTT
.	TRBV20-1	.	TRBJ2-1	CSAGTGTNEQFF	TGCAGTGCTGGTACAGGGACCAATGAGCAGTTCTTC
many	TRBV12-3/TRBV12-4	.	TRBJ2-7	CASSFGQGGTYEQYF	.
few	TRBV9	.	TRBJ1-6	CASSVGPDQSLHF	TGTGCCAGCAGCGTAGGTCCTGACCAATCCCTCCACTTT